Each of the 12 T cell receptor beta chains below was sequenced from the same sample in a study of tissue T cells after allogeneic stem cell transplantation. The repertoire was sequenced with immunoSEQ multiplex PCR; TCRdb's copy has only in-frame clones and lacks some. The table has about 4,200 clones, 59% seen once. Documented time point: mouse harvest day 7 after allogeneic transplant. The graft held 10^6 splenic CD5+ T cells and 10^7 T-cell-depleted bone marrow cells. The sequencing sample was made of spleen. The receptors originated from a female BALB/c mouse given C57BL/6 T cells with graft-versus-host disease after an allogeneic hematopoietic cell transplant.

About this clone itself: Gene names follow the mouse nomenclature. Sequencing ends 1 residue short of the CDR3 end; the germline J gene provides the rest. This chain connects TRBV5 to TRBJ1-4, with 7 bases lining up with TRBD1. V gave up 4 bases and J gave up 0 bases; unmatched junction bases: 2. There are 15 residues in the CDR3. The germline CDR1 and CDR2 sequences are LGHNA and YNLKQL (reference sequence). The CDR3 sequence is CASSPGQISNERLFF. The DNA read from the CDR3 is TGTGCCAGCAGCCCGGGACAGATTTCCAACGAAAGATTATTT.

To note about this clone: Gene labels here are mouse ones. Coverage ceases 1 residue before the CDR3 finishes, and the germline J gene fills in the end. The chain employs TRBV14 and TRBJ2-7; the D gene is possibly TRBD1 (6 bases). V lost 1 base and J 0 bases, leaving 8 bases between the germline ends. Germline CDR1 reads SGHDT; CDR2 reads FRDEAV. The CDR3 totals 14 residues. This CDR3 is CASSFGTLSYEQYF. Incomplete CDR3 DNA: TGTGCCAGCAGTTTCGGGACACTCTCCTATGAACAGTAC.

Worth noting for this clone: Gene names are mouse gene names. The CDR3 end is not reached by the read, which stops 1 residue before it; the germline J gene fills it in. This chain connects TRBV26 to TRBJ1-6; TRBD1 aligns across 8 bases. TRBJ1-6 is placed among ORFs of uncertain function. The CDR3 is made up of 15 amino acids. CDR1 is KGHPV, CDR2 FQNQEV, per germline (reference sequence). The V gene end was trimmed by 0 bases and the J gene end by 6 bases; junction bases not matched to a gene: 1. CDR3 loop: CASSLSRGRNSPLYF. The CDR3 DNA, read in part, is TGTGCCAGCAGTCTGTCCAGGGGGCGTAATTCGCCCCTCTAC.

This clone was found a few times. The listed genes are named as in mouse. The read is 1 residue too short to cover the CDR3 end, so that end is filled in from the germline J gene. This chain joins TRBV3 and TRBJ1-4, with 8 nucleotides matching TRBD1. The CDR3 consists of 16 residues. Germline assignment: CDR1 SNHLY and CDR2 FYNGKV (reference sequence). The V segment lost 6 bases and the J segment 0 bases; nucleotides outside the gene matches: 6. The sequenced CDR3 bases are TGTGCCAGCAGGCCGGACAGGGAACTTTCCAACGAAAGATTATTT. It encodes CASRPDRELSNERLF. From start to end, the CDR3 is CASRPDRELSNERLFF.

With respect to this clone: Mouse gene names and germline throughout. The CDR3 goes on 1 residue after the read ends, and that part is filled in from the germline J gene. The chain employs TRBV12-1 and TRBJ2-1; 8 bases align to TRBD2. The germline CDR1 and CDR2 sequences are SGHSN and HYEKVE. V gave up 1 base and J gave up 3 bases; unmatched junction bases: 1. The CDR3 has 14 amino acids. The part of the CDR3 DNA that was read is TGTGCCAGCTCTCTGTGGGGGGGCTATGCTGAGCAGTTC. This translates into CASSLWGGYAEQF. The whole CDR3 reads CASSLWGGYAEQFF.

To note about this clone: Genes and germline come from the mouse. Sequencing ends 1 residue short of the CDR3 end; the germline J gene provides the rest. The J gene is TRBJ2-3, the V gene TRBV5; unclear D gene. The CDR3 length is 15 residues. Trimming left V 0 bases short and J 0 bases short, with 7 bases between. From germline, CDR1 is LGHNA and CDR2 YNLKQL (reference sequence). CDR3 DNA, as far as it was read: TGTGCCAGCAGCCAAGACAGAAATAGTGCAGAAACGCTGTAT. Translating it yields CASSQDRNSAETLY. Given in full, the CDR3 is CASSQDRNSAETLYF.

Turning to this clone: Gene names are the mouse ones. Coverage ceases 1 residue before the CDR3 finishes, and the germline J gene fills in the end. The V gene is TRBV31, the J gene TRBJ2-7; 11 bases match TRBD2. This CDR3 is built from 13 residues. V shed 0 bases, J shed 7 bases, and the junction held 2 bases outside the gene matches. Germline V CDR1 and CDR2: GKSSPN, SITVG. CDR3 sequence reads: CAWSLLGGREQYF. The sequenced part of the CDR3 DNA is TGTGCCTGGAGTCTACTGGGGGGGCGCGAACAGTAC.

Turning to this clone: Genes and germline come from the mouse. The observed sequence ends 1 residue before the CDR3 terminus, with the missing tail filled in from the germline J gene. This chain uses TRBV15 with TRBJ2-7; D uncertain. The CDR3 has 12 amino acids. With 1 base removed from V and 2 bases from J, the gap between germline ends came to 3 bases. The V gene's germline CDR1 is SGHND and CDR2 FRSKSL. The CDR3 sequence: CASSLGPYEQYF. The part of the CDR3 DNA that was read is TGTGCCAGCAGTTTAGGGCCCTATGAACAGTAC.

This clone has a handful of counts. The genes and germline here are from mouse. The CDR3 loop reads CASSDTINSPLYF. The part of the CDR3 DNA that was read is TGTGCCAGCAGTGATACGATTAATTCGCCCCTCTAC. V and J are TRBV13-1 and TRBJ1-6; D is unresolved. Read sequence stops 1 residue before the CDR3 end, and the germline J gene provides the missing end. TRBJ1-6 is an open reading frame, and its role is uncertain. Trimming pared 1 base from V and 6 bases from J, leaving 5 bases between. CDR3 length: 13 amino acids. Germline V gene data show CDR1 as NSHNY and CDR2 as SYGAGN.

Concerning this clone: The genes and germline here are from mouse. The observed sequence ends 1 residue before the CDR3 terminus, with the missing tail filled in from the germline J gene. This chain connects TRBV19 to TRBJ2-1; TRBD1 matches at 7 bases. The V and J ends lost 4 bases and 2 bases, in that order; junction bases with no gene match: 0. CDR1 is FNHDT and CDR2 is SITEND in the germline V gene (reference sequence). This CDR3 spans 13 amino acids. This chain's CDR3 is CASSGTDYAEQFF. Incomplete CDR3 DNA: TGTGCCAGCAGTGGGACAGACTATGCTGAGCAGTTC.

About this clone: The gene names given are mouse names. The read falls 1 residue short of the CDR3 end, and the missing part is taken from the germline J gene. The rearrangement uses TRBV12-2 and TRBJ2-7, with D possibly TRBD2 on 6 matching bases. The CDR3 length is 15 residues. CDR1 is SGHLS, CDR2 HYDKME, per germline. The V gene lost 2 bases and the J gene lost 0 bases, with 13 bases spanning the gap. The sequenced part of the CDR3 DNA is TGTGCCAGCTCTCCCCGGGGGGAGAGCTCCTATGAACAGTAC. Protein sequence: CASSPRGESSYEQY. From start to end, the CDR3 is CASSPRGESSYEQYF. Filled out from reference TRBV12-2 and TRBJ2-7, the complete variable domain reads NSGVVQSPRYIIKGKGERSILKCIPISGHLSVAWYQQTQGQELKFFIQHYDKMERDKGNLPSRFSVQQFDDYHSEMNMSALELEDSAVYFCASSPRGESSYEQYFGPGTRLTVL.

As regards this clone: The gene symbols are mouse symbols. CDR3 DNA, as far as it was read: TGTGCAAGCAGCTTAGAAGGCTGGGGGGGTGAACAGTAC. Residues: CASSLEGWGGEQY. The full CDR3 reads CASSLEGWGGEQYF. The genes are TRBV16 and TRBJ2-7, with 9 bases fitting TRBD2. The DNA ends 1 residue before the CDR3 does, and the rest of the CDR3 is filled in from the germline J gene. V was pared by 0 bases and J by 6 bases, with 3 bases of the junction left unmatched. This CDR3 region has 14 residues. The V gene's germline CDR1 is SGHSA and CDR2 FRNQAP. Complete variable domain (other parts from reference TRBV16 and TRBJ2-7): NAGVIQTPRHKVTGKGQEATLWCEPISGHSAVFWYRQTIVQGLEFLTYFRNQAPIDDSGMPKERFSAQMPNQSHSTLKIQSTQPQDSAVYLCASSLEGWGGEQYFGPGTRLTVL.